The 14 T cell receptor beta chains below come from one sample, sequenced in a study of T-cell reconstitution after alpha-beta-depleted transplantation in children. For TCRbeta, the library was prepared with unique molecular identifiers. TCRdb independently ran MiXCR on the PCR reads; one entry per CDR3 protein. Of a few hundred thousand distinct CDR3 sequences listed, about 45% are singletons. Here the sequenced sample was PBMCs, taken before TCRalphabeta/CD19-depleted stem cell transplant. These TCRs come from a girl aged 2-15 years with aplastic anemia, due to receive a stem cell transplant.

The CDR3 DNA reads TGTGCCAGCAGTAATGGAAACACCATATATTTT. Protein product: CASSNGNTIYF. The chain recombines TRBV6-2 or TRBV6-3 with TRBJ1-3; D unresolved. V shed 5 bases and J shed 3 bases, with 2 bases lying between them. The CDR3 spans 11 residues. Looked up from germline, CDR1 is MNHEY and CDR2 is SVGEGT.

This chain connects TRBV20-1 to TRBJ2-3; D is ambiguous. The CDR3 runs to 15 residues. V lost 0 bases and J 0 bases, leaving 10 bases between the germline ends. In germline, CDR1 is DFQATT, CDR2 SNEGSKA (reference sequence). The CDR3 spells CSARDRVTSTDTQYF. The DNA of the CDR3 is TGCAGTGCTAGAGATCGCGTGACTAGCACAGATACGCAGTATTTT.

There are many counts of this clonotype. The V gene is TRBV12-3 or TRBV12-4, the J gene TRBJ1-4, with 7 bases matching TRBD1. This CDR3 contains 16 residues. After removal of 3 bases from V and 2 bases from J, the junction contained 6 bases not matched to a gene. The CDR3 coding sequence is TGTGCCAGCAGTTTGGACTTCAGGGGGACTAATGAAAAACTGTTTTTT. As protein: CASSLDFRGTNEKLFF.

The chain couples TRBV6-1 to TRBJ2-7; the D is unclear. V was pared by 3 bases and J by 7 bases, with 7 bases between. Germline V gene data show CDR1 as MNHNS and CDR2 as SASEGT. CDR3 length: 11 residues. As DNA, the CDR3 is TGTGCCAGCAGTGACTACTGGGAGCAGTACTTC. It encodes CASSDYWEQYF.

This clonotype has just a few counts. This chain joins TRBV20-1 and TRBJ2-3, with a tentative D call TRBD2 (6 bases). The CDR3 length is 19 residues. CDR1 and CDR2 from the germline V gene are DFQATT and SNEGSKA (reference sequence). The ends were cut back, 2 bases at V and 0 bases at J, with 24 bases in the middle. CDR3 protein: CSARTSRDSPQSSTDTQYF. In DNA form, the CDR3 reads TGCAGTGCTAGAACAAGCCGGGACTCGCCCCAATCTAGCACAGATACGCAGTATTTT.

CDR3 residues: CASSLDGGAYNEQFF. The CDR3, as DNA: TGTGCCAGCAGCTTGGACGGGGGGGCCTACAATGAGCAGTTCTTC. V is TRBV5-5 and J is TRBJ2-1; 8 bases match TRBD2. V dropped 0 bases and J dropped 2; count of bases not matched to a gene: 1. In germline, CDR1 is SGHKS, CDR2 YYEKEE (reference sequence). CDR3 length: 15 residues.

This clonotype appeared many times. The chain has TRBV3-1 and TRBJ2-5; D is ambiguous. Trimming left V 4 bases short and J 3 bases short, with 18 bases between. Germline loops: CDR1 LGHDT, CDR2 YNNKEL (reference sequence). This CDR3 has 16 amino acids. CDR3: CASSPLLAGMEETQYF. Here the CDR3 DNA reads TGTGCCAGCAGCCCTCTTTTGGCAGGAATGGAAGAGACCCAGTACTTC.

The V call is TRBV12-3 or TRBV12-4, the J call TRBJ2-1, with 7 bases identical to TRBD1. V gave up 7 bases and J gave up 7 bases; unmatched junction bases: 19. The CDR3 runs 17 residues. Here the CDR3 reads CASTSLREKGTENEQFF. As DNA, the CDR3 is TGTGCCAGCACCTCATTACGAGAAAAAGGGACAGAGAATGAGCAGTTCTTC.

This clonotype has more than one count but fewer than ten. The J gene is TRBJ2-1, the V gene TRBV27; D is perhaps TRBD1 (8 bases). The V end lost 2 bases, the J end lost 8 bases, and 13 bases lay between the germline ends. This CDR3 region has 14 residues. Germline lookup yields CDR1 MNHEY and CDR2 SMNVEV (reference sequence). The CDR3 sequence is CASSLQRDRHEQFF. DNA for the CDR3: TGTGCCAGCAGTTTACAGCGGGACAGGCATGAGCAGTTCTTC.

The genes are TRBV20-1 and TRBJ1-3; D unclear. The germline V and J ends were trimmed by 5 bases and 2 bases, with 13 bases remaining between them. Germline V lookup: CDR1 DFQATT, CDR2 SNEGSKA (reference sequence). The CDR3 covers 14 residues. This chain's CDR3 is CSAFSTSPGNTIYF. In DNA form, the CDR3 reads TGCAGTGCTTTCTCGACATCCCCTGGAAACACCATATATTTT.

This chain links TRBV18 with TRBJ2-3, with a tentative D call TRBD1 (6 bases). Germline CDR1 KGHSH, CDR2 LQKENI. This CDR3 has 14 residues. Trimming shortened V by 3 bases and J by 6 bases, and 13 bases separated the two germline ends. The CDR3 reads CASSPSGVRDTQYF. In nucleotides, the CDR3 is TGTGCCAGCTCACCTTCAGGGGTCCGGGATACGCAGTATTTT.

This clonotype has ten or more counts. The rearrangement links TRBV28 to TRBJ1-5; D possibly corresponds to TRBD1 (6 bases). The CDR3 extends over 14 amino acids. V was trimmed by 7 bases and J by 0 bases, leaving 10 bases between them. Per germline, CDR1 MDHEN and CDR2 SYDVKM. The CDR3 spells CASTRDISNQPQHF. CDR3 DNA: TGTGCCAGCACCCGGGACATTAGCAATCAGCCCCAGCATTTT.

The chain couples TRBV6-1 to TRBJ2-1, with 8 bases fitting TRBD1. Germline trimming cut 5 bases from V and 4 bases from J; bases unmatched to any gene: 10. Germline V gene data show CDR1 as MNHNS and CDR2 as SASEGT. The CDR3 is made up of 16 amino acids. CDR3 protein: CASSLPGQGGYNEQFF. Here the CDR3 DNA reads TGTGCCAGCAGTCTCCCCGGACAGGGAGGATACAATGAGCAGTTCTTC.

The CDR3 region has the DNA TGTGCCAGCACCCCGGGGTTTTCCTACGAGCAGTACTTC. Its protein is CASTPGFSYEQYF. The chain joins TRBV7-9 to TRBJ2-7; D is perhaps TRBD2 (5 bases). The CDR3 contains 13 residues. Germline V CDR1 and CDR2: SEHNR, FQNEAQ (reference sequence). The V gene lost 7 bases and the J gene lost 1 base, with 11 bases spanning the gap. The full variable domain, completed using reference TRBV7-9 and TRBJ2-7, is DTGVSQNPRHKITKRGQNVTFRCDPISEHNRLYWYRQTLGQGPEFLTYFQNEAQLEKSRLLSDRFSAERPKGSFSTLEIQRTEQGDSAMYLCASTPGFSYEQYFGPGTRLTVT.